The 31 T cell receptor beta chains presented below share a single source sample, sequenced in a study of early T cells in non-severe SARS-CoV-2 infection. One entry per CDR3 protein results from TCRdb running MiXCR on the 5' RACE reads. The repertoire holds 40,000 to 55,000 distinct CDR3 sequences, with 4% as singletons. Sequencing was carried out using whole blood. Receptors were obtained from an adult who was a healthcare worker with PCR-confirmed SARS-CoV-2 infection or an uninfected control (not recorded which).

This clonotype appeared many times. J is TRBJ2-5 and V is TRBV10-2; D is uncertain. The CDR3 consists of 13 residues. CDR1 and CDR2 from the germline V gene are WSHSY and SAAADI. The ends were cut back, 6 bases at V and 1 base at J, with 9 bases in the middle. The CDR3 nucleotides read TGCGCCAGCAGCGTGTTGGGCCAAGAGACCCAGTACTTC. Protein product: CASSVLGQETQYF.

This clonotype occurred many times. The CDR3 DNA follows: TGTGCCGCTCAAGAGCGGGGGGGCGGAGATACGCAGTATTTT. Protein sequence: CAAQERGGGDTQYF. The chain joins TRBV7-8 to TRBJ2-3; 10 bases align to TRBD2. The V segment lost 11 bases and the J segment 5 bases; nucleotides outside the gene matches: 10. Germline values: CDR1 SGHVS, CDR2 FQNEAQ. The CDR3 is 14 amino acids.

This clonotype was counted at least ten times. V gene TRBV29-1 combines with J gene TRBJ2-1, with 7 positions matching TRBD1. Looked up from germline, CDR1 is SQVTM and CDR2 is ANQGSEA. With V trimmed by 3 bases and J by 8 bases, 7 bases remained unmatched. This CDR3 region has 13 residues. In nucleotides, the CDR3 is TGCAGCGTTGACCGGACAGGATCTGATGAGCAGTTCTTC. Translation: CSVDRTGSDEQFF.

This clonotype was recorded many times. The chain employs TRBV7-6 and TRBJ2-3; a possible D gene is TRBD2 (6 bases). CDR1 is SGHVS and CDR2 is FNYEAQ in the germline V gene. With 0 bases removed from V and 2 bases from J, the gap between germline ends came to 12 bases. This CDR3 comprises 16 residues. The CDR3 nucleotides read TGTGCCAGCAGCTTAGCGCCTGCGGGGCTCACAGATACGCAGTATTTT. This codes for CASSLAPAGLTDTQYF.

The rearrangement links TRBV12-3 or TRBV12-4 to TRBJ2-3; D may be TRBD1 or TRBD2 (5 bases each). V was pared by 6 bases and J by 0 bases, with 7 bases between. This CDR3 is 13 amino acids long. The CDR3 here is CASRGRSTDTQYF. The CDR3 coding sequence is TGTGCCAGCAGGGGACGAAGCACAGATACGCAGTATTTT.

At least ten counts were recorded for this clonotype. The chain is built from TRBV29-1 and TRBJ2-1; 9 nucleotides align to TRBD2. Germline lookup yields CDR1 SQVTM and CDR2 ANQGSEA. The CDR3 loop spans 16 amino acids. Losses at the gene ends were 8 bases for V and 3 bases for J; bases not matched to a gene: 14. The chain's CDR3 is CSSLALSGRYYNEQFF. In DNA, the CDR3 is TGCAGCTCTCTGGCCCTAAGCGGGAGGTACTACAATGAGCAGTTCTTC.

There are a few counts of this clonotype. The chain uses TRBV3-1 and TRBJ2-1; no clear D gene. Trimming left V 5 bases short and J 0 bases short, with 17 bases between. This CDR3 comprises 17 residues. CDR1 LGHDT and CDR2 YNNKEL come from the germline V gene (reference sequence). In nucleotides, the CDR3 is TGTGCCAGCAGCGAGGACCAGCCCCAATCCTCCTACAATGAGCAGTTCTTC. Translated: CASSEDQPQSSYNEQFF.

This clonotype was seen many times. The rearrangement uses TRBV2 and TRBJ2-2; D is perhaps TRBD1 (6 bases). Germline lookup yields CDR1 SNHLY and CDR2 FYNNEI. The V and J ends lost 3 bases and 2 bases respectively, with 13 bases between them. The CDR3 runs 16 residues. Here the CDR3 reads CASSERGQLNTGELFF. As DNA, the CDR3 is TGTGCCAGCAGTGAGCGAGGACAGCTAAACACCGGGGAGCTGTTTTTT.

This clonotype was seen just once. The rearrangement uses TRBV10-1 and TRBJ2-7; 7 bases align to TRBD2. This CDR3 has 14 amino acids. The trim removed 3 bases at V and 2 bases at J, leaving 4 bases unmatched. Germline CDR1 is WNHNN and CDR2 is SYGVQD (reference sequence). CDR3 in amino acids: CASSDGGFPYEQYF. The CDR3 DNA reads TGCGCCAGCAGTGACGGGGGGTTCCCCTACGAGCAGTACTTC.

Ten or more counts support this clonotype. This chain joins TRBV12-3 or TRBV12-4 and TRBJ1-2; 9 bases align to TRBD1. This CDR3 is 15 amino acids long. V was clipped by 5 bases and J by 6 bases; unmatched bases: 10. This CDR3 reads CASSQGQGVLDGYTF. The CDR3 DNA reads TGTGCCAGCAGTCAGGGACAGGGAGTTTTGGATGGCTACACCTTC.

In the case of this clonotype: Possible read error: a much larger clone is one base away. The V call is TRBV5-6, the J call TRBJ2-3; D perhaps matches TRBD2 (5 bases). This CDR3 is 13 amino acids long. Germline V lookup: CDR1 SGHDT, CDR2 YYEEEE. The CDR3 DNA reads TGTGCCAGCCGCCGGGGTAGTCGAGATACGCAGTTTTTT. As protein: CASRRGSRDTQFF.

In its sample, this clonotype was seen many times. As DNA, the CDR3 is TGTGCCAGCAGTTTATATAGCGGGGGGTCCTACGAGCAGTACTTC. It specifies CASSLYSGGSYEQYF. The V gene is TRBV12-3 or TRBV12-4, the J gene TRBJ2-7, with 10 bases that match TRBD2. V gave up 2 bases and J gave up 1 base; unmatched junction bases: 2. This CDR3 is 15 amino acids long.

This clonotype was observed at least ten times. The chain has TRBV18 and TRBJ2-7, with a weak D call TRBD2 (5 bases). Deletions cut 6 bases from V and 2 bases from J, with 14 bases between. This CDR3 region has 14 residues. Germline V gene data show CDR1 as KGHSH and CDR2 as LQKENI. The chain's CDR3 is CASSSNPGAYEQYF. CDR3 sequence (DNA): TGTGCCAGCTCGTCTAATCCCGGGGCCTACGAGCAGTACTTC.

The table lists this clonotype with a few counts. CDR3 loop: CSAESPRVEQFF. In DNA, the CDR3 is TGCAGTGCAGAGTCCCCCCGAGTTGAGCAGTTCTTC. The rearrangement uses TRBV20-1 and TRBJ2-1; no reliable D call. The germline CDR1 and CDR2 sequences are DFQATT and SNEGSKA (reference sequence). V lost 6 bases to trimming and J lost 9 bases, with 15 bases between them. The CDR3 extends over 12 amino acids.

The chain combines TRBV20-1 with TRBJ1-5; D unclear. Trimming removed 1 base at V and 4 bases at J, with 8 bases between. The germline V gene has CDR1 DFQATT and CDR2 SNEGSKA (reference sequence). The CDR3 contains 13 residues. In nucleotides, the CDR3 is TGCAGTGCTAGAGGGTCAGAGAATCAGCCCCAGCATTTT. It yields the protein CSARGSENQPQHF.

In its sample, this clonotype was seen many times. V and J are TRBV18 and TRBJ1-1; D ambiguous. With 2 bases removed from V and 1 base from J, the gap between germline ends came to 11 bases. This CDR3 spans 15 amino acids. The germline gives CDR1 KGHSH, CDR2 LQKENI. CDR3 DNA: TGTGCCAGCTCACCAGGTTGGTACGGGAACACTGAAGCTTTCTTT. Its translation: CASSPGWYGNTEAFF.

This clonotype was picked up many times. CDR3 nucleotides: TGTGCCAGCAGTGGGGTAGTGCCAGGAACTGAAGCTTTCTTT. Translated: CASSGVVPGTEAFF. The chain links TRBV2 to TRBJ1-1; D is unclear. The CDR3 loop spans 14 amino acids. Per the germline V gene, CDR1 is SNHLY and CDR2 is FYNNEI. Trimming removed 4 bases at V and 5 bases at J, with 14 bases between.

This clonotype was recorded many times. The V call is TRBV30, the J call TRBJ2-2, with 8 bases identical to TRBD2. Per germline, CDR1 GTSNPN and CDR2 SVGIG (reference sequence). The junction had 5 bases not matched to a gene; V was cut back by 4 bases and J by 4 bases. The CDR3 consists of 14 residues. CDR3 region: CAWTRLAGTGELFF. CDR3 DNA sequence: TGTGCCTGGACCCGGCTAGCGGGCACCGGGGAGCTGTTTTTT.

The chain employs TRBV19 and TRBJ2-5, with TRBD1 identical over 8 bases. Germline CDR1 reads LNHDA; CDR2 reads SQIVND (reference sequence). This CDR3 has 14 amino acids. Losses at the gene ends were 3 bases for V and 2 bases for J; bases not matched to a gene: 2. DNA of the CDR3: TGTGCCAGTAGTATCCGGACAGGGCAAGAGACCCAGTACTTC. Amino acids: CASSIRTGQETQYF.

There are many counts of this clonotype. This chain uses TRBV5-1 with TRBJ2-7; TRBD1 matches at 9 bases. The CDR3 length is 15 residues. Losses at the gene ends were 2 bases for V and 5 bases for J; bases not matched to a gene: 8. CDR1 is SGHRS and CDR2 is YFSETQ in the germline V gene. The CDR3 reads CASSFAGTGYDEQYF. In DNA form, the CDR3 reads TGCGCCAGCAGCTTCGCGGGGACAGGGTACGACGAGCAGTACTTC.

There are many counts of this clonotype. The CDR3 loop reads CASSLGDSSGANVLTF. The CDR3 DNA is TGCGCCAGCAGCTTGGGGGACAGCTCTGGGGCCAACGTCCTGACTTTC. The chain recombines TRBV5-1 with TRBJ2-6; 7 positions agree with TRBD1. This CDR3 region has 16 residues. Germline V CDR1 and CDR2: SGHRS, YFSETQ. Germline trimming cut 0 bases from V and 0 bases from J; bases unmatched to any gene: 0.

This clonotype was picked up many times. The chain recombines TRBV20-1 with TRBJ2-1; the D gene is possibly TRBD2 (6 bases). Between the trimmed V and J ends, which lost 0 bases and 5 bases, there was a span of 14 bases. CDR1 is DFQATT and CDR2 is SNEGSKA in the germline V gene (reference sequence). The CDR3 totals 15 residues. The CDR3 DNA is TGCAGTGCTAGAGACGCGGGGCGGGGTAACAATGAGCAGTTCTTC. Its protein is CSARDAGRGNNEQFF.

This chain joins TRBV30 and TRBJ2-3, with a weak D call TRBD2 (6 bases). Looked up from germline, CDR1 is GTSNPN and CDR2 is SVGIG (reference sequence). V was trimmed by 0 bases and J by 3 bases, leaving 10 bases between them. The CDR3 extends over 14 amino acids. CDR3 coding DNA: TGTGCCTGGAGTGTACTGAGCGGGACAGATACGCAGTATTTT. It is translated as CAWSVLSGTDTQYF. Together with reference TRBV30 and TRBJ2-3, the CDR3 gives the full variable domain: SQTIHQWPATLVQPVGSPLSLECTVEGTSNPNLYWYRQAAGRGLQLLFYSVGIGQISSEVPQNLSASRPQDRQFILSSKKLLLSDSGFYLCAWSVLSGTDTQYFGPGTRLTVL.

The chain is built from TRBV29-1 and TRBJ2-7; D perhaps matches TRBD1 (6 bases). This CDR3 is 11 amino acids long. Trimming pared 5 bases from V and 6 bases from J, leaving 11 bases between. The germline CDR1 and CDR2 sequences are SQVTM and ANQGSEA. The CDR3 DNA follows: TGCAGCGTTCAACAGGGACGCGAGCAGTACTTC. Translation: CSVQQGREQYF.

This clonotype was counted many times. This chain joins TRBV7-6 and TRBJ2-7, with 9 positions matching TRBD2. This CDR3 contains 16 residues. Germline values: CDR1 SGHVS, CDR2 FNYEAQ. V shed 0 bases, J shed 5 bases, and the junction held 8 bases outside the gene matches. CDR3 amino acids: CASSLAVAGGAHEQYF. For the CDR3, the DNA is TGTGCCAGCAGCTTAGCTGTGGCGGGAGGGGCCCACGAGCAGTACTTC.

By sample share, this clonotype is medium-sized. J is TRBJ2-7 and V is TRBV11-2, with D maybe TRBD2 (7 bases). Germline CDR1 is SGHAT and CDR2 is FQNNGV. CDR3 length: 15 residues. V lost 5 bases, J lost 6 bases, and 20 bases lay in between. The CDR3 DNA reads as TGTGCCAGCAGCCCACACGGGGGGCGAAAGTCCGAGCAGTACTTC. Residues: CASSPHGGRKSEQYF.

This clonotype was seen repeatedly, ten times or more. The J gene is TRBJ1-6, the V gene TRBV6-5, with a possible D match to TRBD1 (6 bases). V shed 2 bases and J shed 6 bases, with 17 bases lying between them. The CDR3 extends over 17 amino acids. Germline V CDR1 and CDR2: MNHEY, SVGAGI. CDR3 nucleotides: TGTGCCAGCAGTTACGGGGGCGGGATTGGAGTTAATTCACCCCTCCACTTT. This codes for CASSYGGGIGVNSPLHF.

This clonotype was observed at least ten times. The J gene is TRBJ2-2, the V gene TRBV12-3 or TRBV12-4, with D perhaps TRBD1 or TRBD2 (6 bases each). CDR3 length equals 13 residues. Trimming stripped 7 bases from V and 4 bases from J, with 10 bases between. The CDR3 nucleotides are TGTGCCAGCACCACGGGGGCCACCGGGGAGCTGTTTTTT. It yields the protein CASTTGATGELFF.

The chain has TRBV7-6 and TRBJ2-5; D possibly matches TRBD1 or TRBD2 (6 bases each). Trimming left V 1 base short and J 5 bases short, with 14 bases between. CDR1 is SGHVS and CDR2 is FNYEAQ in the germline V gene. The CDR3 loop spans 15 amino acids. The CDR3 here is CASSLVFGGEETQYF. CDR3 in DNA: TGTGCCAGCAGCTTAGTTTTCGGGGGCGAGGAGACCCAGTACTTC.

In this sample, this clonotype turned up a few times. CDR3 DNA sequence: TGTGCCAGCAGCGCTACTAGCGGGGGGGCCGTTATCCAAAACATTCAGTACTTC. Translating it yields CASSATSGGAVIQNIQYF. The V and J genes are TRBV11-2 and TRBJ2-4; 13 nucleotides line up with TRBD2. Germline V gene lookup returns CDR1 SGHAT and CDR2 FQNNGV. V dropped 5 bases and J dropped 5; count of bases not matched to a gene: 12. The CDR3 totals 18 residues.

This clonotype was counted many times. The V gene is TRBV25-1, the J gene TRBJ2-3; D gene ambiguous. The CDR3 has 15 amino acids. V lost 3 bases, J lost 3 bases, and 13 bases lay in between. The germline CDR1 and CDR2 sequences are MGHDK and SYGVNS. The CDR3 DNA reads TGTGCCAGCAGTGACCAACCCATGGGGACAGATACGCAGTATTTT. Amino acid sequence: CASSDQPMGTDTQYF.